This T cell receptor (beta chain) was identified in a study of T cell repertoires in aging, cancer and after chemotherapy. Study at large: The whole study produced a dataset of several million TCR reads.

A note on this clonotype: What it binds is unknown.

TCR beta rearrangements were amplified from peripheral blood genomic DNA. General study points: Median generation probability rose over the chemotherapy interval in each cancer cohort, suggesting rebound thymic output. These repertoire data do not allow conclusions about immunological memory after chemotherapy.

Rearranged V-D-J TRB sequences were amplified with a mixed TRB-A/B primer pool. TCRdb redid the calling of the multiplex PCR reads with MiXCR, one entry per CDR3 protein. The table shows about 11,000 distinct CDR3 sequences, with about 24% occurring only once. There are 15 residues in the CDR3. Germline V gene sequence: CDR1 SGHAT, CDR2 FQNNGV. Trimming removed 1 base at V and 4 bases at J, with 10 bases between. The sample was blood. The receptor comes from a human donor in good health. The chain links TRBV11-2 to TRBJ2-2; D is uncertain. The CDR3 region has the DNA TGTGCCAGCAGCTTAGTAGGCAGACTCACCGGGGAGCTGTTTTTT. Protein: CASSLVGRLTGELFF.